These 29 T cell receptor beta chains share one sample of origin, sequenced in a study of neurological immune-mediated disorders. TCRdb reprocessed the 5' RACE reads with MiXCR, giving one entry per CDR3 protein. The table shows tens of thousands of distinct CDR3 sequences, with approximately 5% occurring only once. Sample: PBMCs. These receptors were collected from a woman in her seventies with multiple sclerosis.

This rearrangement joins TRBV5-5 to TRBJ1-1; D unclear. Germline V CDR1 and CDR2: SGHKS, YYEKEE (reference sequence). Trimming cost V 4 bases and J 2 bases, with 12 bases left between them. This CDR3 has 14 residues. CDR3 coding DNA: TGTGCCAGCAGCACCCGAGGCGGCAACACTGAAGCTTTCTTT. Amino acid sequence: CASSTRGGNTEAFF.

This clonotype occurred many times. The rearrangement links TRBV5-8 to TRBJ2-1, with a weak D call TRBD2 (6 bases). The CDR3 is made up of 17 amino acids. Germline CDR1 and CDR2: SGHTS and YDEGEE. The germline V and J ends were trimmed by 3 bases and 4 bases, with 20 bases remaining between them. The chain's CDR3 is CASSSSRTILNYNEQFF. The CDR3 nucleotides read TGTGCCAGCAGCTCCTCACGGACTATCCTTAATTACAATGAGCAGTTCTTC.

In its sample, this clonotype was seen many times. This chain links TRBV7-2 with TRBJ2-2, with D possibly matching TRBD1 (7 bases). CDR1 is SGHTA, CDR2 FQGNSA, per germline. The V and J ends lost 5 bases and 5 bases respectively, with 15 bases between them. This CDR3 has 15 amino acids. Here the CDR3 DNA reads TGTGCCAGCAGCCCCGGACTACAGGGGACCGGGGAGCTGTTTTTT. It encodes CASSPGLQGTGELFF.

This clonotype was found many times. The V call is TRBV20-1, the J call TRBJ2-2; weak D call: TRBD2 (6 bases). Germline assignment: CDR1 DFQATT and CDR2 SNEGSKA (reference sequence). The CDR3 sequence is 14 residues long. V was pared by 3 bases and J by 5 bases, with 13 bases between. CDR3 sequence reads: CSASGSTWTGELFF. CDR3 sequence (DNA): TGCAGTGCTAGCGGGAGTACGTGGACCGGGGAGCTGTTTTTT.

The chain's CDR3 is CASSPGREGNSPLHF. DNA of the CDR3: TGTGCCAGCAGTCCCGGTCGGGAGGGTAATTCACCCCTCCACTTT. The chain uses TRBV7-6 and TRBJ1-6; D is unresolved. The ends were cut back, 6 bases at V and 6 bases at J, with 15 bases in the middle. The CDR3 sequence is 15 residues long. Germline V gene lookup returns CDR1 SGHVS and CDR2 FNYEAQ.

This clonotype was found a few times. The V and J genes are TRBV6-5 and TRBJ2-5; D is unresolved. The CDR3 extends over 14 amino acids. CDR1 is MNHEY and CDR2 is SVGAGI in the germline V gene. V lost 0 bases to trimming and J lost 5 bases, with 10 bases between them. The CDR3 protein is CASSYSPVTETQYF. CDR3 DNA: TGTGCCAGCAGTTACTCGCCGGTTACCGAGACCCAGTACTTC.

This clonotype was seen ten or more times. The chain has TRBV5-1 and TRBJ2-5; TRBD1 might be the D (6 bases). The CDR3 loop spans 15 amino acids. Germline CDR1 is SGHRS and CDR2 is YFSETQ. V lost 2 bases to trimming and J lost 5 bases, with 16 bases between them. Here the CDR3 DNA reads TGCGCCAGCAGCTTTGGACAGCTTGCAAGGGAGACCCAGTACTTC. Translating it yields CASSFGQLARETQYF.

This clonotype was seen at least ten times. The genes are TRBV4-3 and TRBJ2-3, with a possible D match to TRBD2 (5 bases). Looked up from germline, CDR1 is LGHNA and CDR2 is YSLEER. This CDR3 region has 14 residues. The germline V and J ends were trimmed by 1 base and 6 bases, with 11 bases remaining between them. CDR3 sequence reads: CASSQVKVADTQYF. For the CDR3, the DNA is TGCGCCAGCAGCCAAGTGAAGGTAGCGGATACGCAGTATTTT.

The V and J genes are TRBV12-3 or TRBV12-4 and TRBJ2-6, with 9 bases identical to TRBD1. Trimming cost V 6 bases and J 8 bases; bases outside gene matches: 2. The CDR3 runs to 13 residues. This CDR3 reads CASRDRGTNVLTF. The CDR3 coding sequence is TGTGCCAGCAGGGACAGGGGTACCAACGTCCTGACTTTC.

This clonotype was counted many times. The chain combines TRBV27 with TRBJ2-5; no reliable D call. This CDR3 contains 13 residues. CDR1 and CDR2 (germline): MNHEY, SMNVEV (reference sequence). V lost 7 bases, J lost 5 bases, and 14 bases lay in between. The CDR3 sequence: CASKATGGETQYF. For the CDR3, the DNA is TGTGCCAGCAAAGCAACGGGCGGTGAGACCCAGTACTTC.

The table lists this clonotype with many counts. J is TRBJ1-2 and V is TRBV29-1, with TRBD1 matching 9 bases. Germline assignment: CDR1 SQVTM and CDR2 ANQGSEA. The CDR3 totals 13 residues. V shed 0 bases, J shed 7 bases, and the junction held 3 bases outside the gene matches. The CDR3 DNA reads TGCAGCGTTGAAGATTGGGACAGGGTTGGCTACACCTTC. Protein sequence: CSVEDWDRVGYTF.

Ten or more counts support this clonotype. The chain recombines TRBV29-1 with TRBJ1-2; TRBD1 matches at 9 bases. Trimming took 4 bases from V and 2 from J; bases not matched to a gene: 8. CDR1 SQVTM and CDR2 ANQGSEA come from the germline V gene. The CDR3 loop spans 15 amino acids. The CDR3 DNA follows: TGCAGCGTTGCTGATCTCGGGACAGGGAACTATGGCTACACCTTC. This sequence encodes CSVADLGTGNYGYTF.

This clonotype has at least ten counts. This chain uses TRBV5-1 with TRBJ1-6, with no clear D. The V end lost 5 bases, the J end lost 6 bases, and 9 bases lay between the germline ends. Looked up from germline, CDR1 is SGHRS and CDR2 is YFSETQ. This CDR3 contains 13 residues. As DNA, the CDR3 is TGCGCCAGCAGTGACGAGGGTAATTCACCCCTCCACTTT. Amino acids: CASSDEGNSPLHF.

CDR3 nucleotide sequence: TGTGCCAGCAGCCCCCACTCGGGGACAGGCTTCTATGGCTACACCTTC. This gives the protein CASSPHSGTGFYGYTF. V is TRBV11-2 and J is TRBJ1-2, with 8 bases matching TRBD1. CDR1 is SGHAT and CDR2 is FQNNGV in the germline V gene. V gave up 5 bases and J gave up 4 bases; unmatched junction bases: 12. The CDR3 length is 16 residues. Full variable domain (missing parts from reference TRBV11-2 and TRBJ1-2): EAGVAQSPRYKIIEKRQSVAFWCNPISGHATLYWYQQILGQGPKLLIQFQNNGVVDDSQLPKDRFSAERLKGVDSTLKIQPAKLEDSAVYLCASSPHSGTGFYGYTFGSGTRLTVV.

This clonotype was seen many times. The gene calls are TRBV20-1 and TRBJ1-1; D is unresolved. The CDR3 is 15 amino acids. The germline V gene has CDR1 DFQATT and CDR2 SNEGSKA (reference sequence). Trimming removed 0 bases at V and 1 base at J, with 12 bases between. The chain's CDR3 is CSARDKGQKNTEAFF. In DNA, the CDR3 is TGCAGTGCTAGAGATAAGGGCCAAAAGAACACTGAAGCTTTCTTT.

Ten or more counts support this clonotype. This chain joins TRBV14 and TRBJ1-6; maybe TRBD1 (5 bases). Germline V gene data show CDR1 as SGHDN and CDR2 as FVKESK. The CDR3 loop spans 14 amino acids. The V end lost 1 base, the J end lost 7 bases, and 8 bases lay between the germline ends. CDR3 region: CASSQVRGNSPLHF. The CDR3 region has the DNA TGTGCCAGCAGCCAAGTTAGGGGCAATTCACCCCTCCACTTT.

This clonotype came up many times. V is TRBV6-5 and J is TRBJ2-3; 10 nucleotides line up with TRBD2. Germline CDR1 and CDR2: MNHEY and SVGAGI. CDR3 size: 15 residues. J gave up 8 bases and V 0 bases, and 5 bases lay outside the gene matches. CDR3: CASSYSTSGIGTQYF. The DNA for the CDR3 is TGTGCCAGCAGTTACTCTACTAGCGGGATTGGTACGCAGTATTTT.

This clonotype was seen repeatedly, ten times or more. The CDR3 region has the DNA TGCAGTGTTGTTGGCGGGGAACCCTACGAGCAGTACTTC. As protein: CSVVGGEPYEQYF. V gene TRBV20-1 combines with J gene TRBJ2-7, with D possibly matching TRBD2 (6 bases). Per the germline V gene, CDR1 is DFQATT and CDR2 is SNEGSKA (reference sequence). The V end was cut by 7 bases, the J end by 2 bases, with 15 bases between. The CDR3 runs 13 residues.

This clonotype occurred many times. The V call is TRBV20-1, the J call TRBJ1-3; perhaps TRBD1 as D (6 bases). CDR1 is DFQATT, CDR2 SNEGSKA, per germline (reference sequence). V dropped 1 base and J dropped 4 bases, with 11 bases sitting between them. The CDR3 totals 14 residues. For the CDR3, the DNA is TGCAGTGCTAGAGCTGCAGGGGCAGGAAACACCATATATTTT. Its translation is CSARAAGAGNTIYF.

This clonotype was counted many times. This rearrangement joins TRBV6-5 to TRBJ1-2; tentatively, D is TRBD1 (6 bases). This CDR3 spans 13 amino acids. Germline CDR1 is MNHEY and CDR2 is SVGAGI. V lost 0 bases and J lost 8, with 10 bases in between. CDR3 loop: CASSYSEGGGYTF. DNA of the CDR3: TGTGCCAGCAGTTACTCCGAGGGGGGCGGCTACACCTTC.

The rearrangement joins TRBV6-2 or TRBV6-3 to TRBJ2-1; D is possibly TRBD1 or TRBD2 (5 bases each). This CDR3 spans 14 amino acids. V lost 0 bases, J lost 6 bases, and 9 bases lay in between. Germline V CDR1 and CDR2: MNHEY, SVGEGT. CDR3 sequence reads: CASSYSGTLNEQFF. The CDR3 DNA follows: TGTGCCAGCAGTTACTCGGGGACCCTCAATGAGCAGTTCTTC.

This clonotype appeared many times. V is TRBV28 and J is TRBJ2-7; D gene ambiguous. V gave up 7 bases and J gave up 1 base, with 14 bases separating them. Germline assignment: CDR1 MDHEN and CDR2 SYDVKM. This CDR3 has 14 amino acids. CDR3 bases: TGTGCCAGCACCGACCCGGGCCGTTCCTACGAGCAGTACTTC. Translating gives CASTDPGRSYEQYF.

This clonotype appeared many times. The genes are TRBV20-1 and TRBJ2-4; tentatively, D is TRBD1 (7 bases). Germline lookup yields CDR1 DFQATT and CDR2 SNEGSKA (reference sequence). CDR3 size: 14 residues. Trimming stripped 3 bases from V and 6 bases from J, with 15 bases between. CDR3 sequence: CSASQGGVGNIQYF. CDR3 in DNA: TGCAGTGCTAGTCAGGGGGGAGTAGGAAACATTCAGTACTTC.

Turning to this clonotype: This may be a read error, as it is one base from a much larger clone. The chain joins TRBV6-5 to TRBJ2-7, with D maybe TRBD2 (5 bases). There are 14 residues in the CDR3. Between the trimmed V and J ends, which lost 8 bases and 3 bases, there was a span of 17 bases. Per the germline V gene, CDR1 is MNHEY and CDR2 is SVGAGI. CDR3 bases: TGTGCCAGCGGAGCAAACGGGATCAACTACGAGCAGTACTTC. This encodes CASGANGINYEQYF.

Only a few counts were recorded for this clonotype. The gene calls are TRBV5-5 and TRBJ1-1; 8 bases are shared with TRBD1. The CDR3 length is 16 residues. Per the germline V gene, CDR1 is SGHKS and CDR2 is YYEKEE (reference sequence). Trimming cost V 1 base and J 4 bases; bases outside gene matches: 9. The CDR3 sequence is CASSLMPDRVGTEAFF. The DNA of the CDR3 is TGTGCCAGCAGCTTGATGCCGGACAGGGTTGGCACTGAAGCTTTCTTT.

This clonotype was seen a handful of times. The chain joins TRBV7-2 to TRBJ2-1, with TRBD2 matching over 7 bases. The CDR3 has 17 residues. The germline gives CDR1 SGHTA, CDR2 FQGNSA. The ends lost 3 bases at V and 7 bases at J; junction bases unmatched: 15. DNA of the CDR3: TGTGCCAGCAGCTTCCCTCTTAGGGAGGGTTGGAAGAATGAGCAGTTCTTC. This codes for CASSFPLREGWKNEQFF.

This clonotype was seen repeatedly, ten times or more. The chain has TRBV29-1 and TRBJ2-3, with TRBD2 as a possible D gene (5 bases). V was shortened by 4 bases and J by 6 bases, with 14 bases between the two germline ends. This CDR3 region has 13 residues. Germline loops: CDR1 SQVTM, CDR2 ANQGSEA. CDR3 protein: CSVVEALWDTQYF. The CDR3 region has the DNA TGCAGCGTTGTGGAGGCACTTTGGGATACGCAGTATTTT.

This clonotype was detected a few times. The chain joins TRBV12-3 or TRBV12-4 to TRBJ2-1, with D unclear. The V end lost 5 bases, the J end lost 4 bases, and 12 bases lay between the germline ends. This CDR3 is built from 14 residues. The CDR3 nucleotides are TGTGCCAGCAGTCCTCAGGACGAGTACAATGAGCAGTTCTTC. Amino acids: CASSPQDEYNEQFF.

This clonotype was recorded at least ten times. V is TRBV6-5 and J is TRBJ1-1; D possibly corresponds to TRBD1 (6 bases). CDR1 and CDR2 (germline): MNHEY, SVGAGI. The CDR3 has 16 amino acids. Between the trimmed V and J ends, which lost 6 bases and 0 bases, there was a span of 17 bases. The CDR3 bases are TGTGCCAGCAGCCCCACCAGGGGACGACTGAACACTGAAGCTTTCTTT. It translates to CASSPTRGRLNTEAFF.